This entry lists 13 T cell receptor beta chains sequenced from one sample in a study of blood T cell repertoires in COVID-19. Using immunoSEQ multiplex PCR, the repertoire was profiled, and TCRdb retains in-frame clones only, with some absent. The profile covers around 330,000 clones, with over 75% appearing a single time and approximately 9.4% taken by the ten largest. Sequenced input: PBMCs or T cells enriched from blood (not recorded which). The receptors were gathered from a middle-aged woman who had recovered from COVID-19.

The V gene is TRBV27, the J gene TRBJ1-5; 7 nucleotides agree with TRBD1. This CDR3 region has 17 residues. V gave up 2 bases and J gave up 3 bases; unmatched junction bases: 10. From germline, CDR1 is MNHEY and CDR2 SMNVEV (reference sequence). In DNA form, the CDR3 reads TGTGCCAGCAGTTTAATGGGGGGCGGACAGGTCAATCAGCCCCAGCATTTT. It translates to CASSLMGGGQVNQPQHF.

This clone has just a few counts. The chain carries TRBV7-8 and TRBJ1-5; 7 bases map to TRBD1. Unmatched junction bases numbered 3, after V lost 4 bases and J lost 3 bases. This CDR3 comprises 14 residues. Per germline, CDR1 SGHVS and CDR2 FQNEAQ. CDR3 protein: CASSWTGYNQPQHF. The CDR3 coding sequence is TGTGCCAGCAGCTGGACAGGATACAATCAGCCCCAGCATTTT.

This clone was detected only once. V and J are TRBV19 and TRBJ1-3; 7 bases are shared with TRBD1. V lost 8 bases to trimming and J lost 4 bases; unmatched junction nucleotides: 8. The CDR3 consists of 14 residues. CDR1 and CDR2 (germline): LNHDA, SQIVND (reference sequence). CDR3 amino acids: CASGGTDVGNTIYF. DNA for the CDR3: TGTGCCAGTGGGGGGACAGACGTGGGAAACACCATATATTTT.

V is TRBV24-1 and J is TRBJ2-5, with D possibly being TRBD1 (6 bases). V lost 3 bases and J lost 4, with 11 bases in between. Germline CDR1 reads KGHDR; CDR2 reads SFDVKD. The CDR3 runs to 14 residues. Written as DNA, the CDR3 is TGTGCCACCAGTGATGCGCAGGGGTTAGAGACCCAGTACTTC. Protein: CATSDAQGLETQYF.

The chain uses TRBV5-8 and TRBJ2-1; 7 nucleotides agree with TRBD2. The CDR3 covers 16 residues. Germline CDR1 is SGHTS and CDR2 is YDEGEE. The ends lost 4 bases at V and 3 bases at J; junction bases unmatched: 10. The CDR3 DNA follows: TGTGCCAGCAGCGGAACCACTAGCGCTGTCTACAATGAGCAGTTCTTC. Protein product: CASSGTTSAVYNEQFF.

The rearrangement links TRBV9 to TRBJ2-7, with D possibly matching TRBD2 (5 bases). The CDR3 has 14 residues. The germline CDR1 and CDR2 sequences are SGDLS and YYNGEE. Trimming cost V 1 base and J 0 bases, with 8 bases left between them. CDR3 in amino acids: CASSVLASSYEQYF. CDR3 DNA: TGTGCCAGCAGCGTACTAGCAAGCTCCTACGAGCAGTACTTC.

This clone was observed a handful of times. This chain uses TRBV7-8 with TRBJ1-2, with D perhaps matching TRBD1 (6 bases). The V end was cut by 5 bases, the J end by 5 bases, with 21 bases between. CDR3 length: 16 residues. The germline V gene has CDR1 SGHVS and CDR2 FQNEAQ. The CDR3 loop is CASSPLRTAPGYGYTF. As DNA, the CDR3 is TGTGCCAGCAGCCCCCTACGGACAGCCCCAGGGTATGGCTACACCTTC. The complete variable domain, with remaining parts taken from reference TRBV7-8 and TRBJ1-2, reads GAGVSQSPRYKVAKRGQDVALRCDPISGHVSLFWYQQALGQGPEFLTYFQNEAQLDKSGLPSDRFFAERPEGSVSTLKIQRTQQEDSAVYLCASSPLRTAPGYGYTFGSGTRLTVV.

The chain carries TRBV10-3 and TRBJ1-5, with a weak D call TRBD1 (5 bases). Trimming left V 0 bases short and J 3 bases short, with 18 bases between. The length of the CDR3 is 18 residues. From germline, CDR1 is ENHRY and CDR2 SYGVKD. CDR3 loop: CAISESRRAGYSNQPQHF. The CDR3 DNA sequence: TGTGCCATCAGTGAGTCGCGTAGGGCAGGGTATTCCAATCAGCCCCAGCATTTT.

This chain links TRBV11-2 with TRBJ2-1; 14 bases map to TRBD2. Germline CDR1 reads SGHAT; CDR2 reads FQNNGV. J gave up 11 bases and V 0 bases, and 6 bases lay outside the gene matches. This CDR3 contains 16 residues. The CDR3 sequence: CASSLEWTSGRPQQFF. In nucleotides, the CDR3 is TGTGCCAGCAGCTTAGAATGGACTAGCGGGAGGCCGCAGCAGTTCTTC.

The chain recombines TRBV27 with TRBJ1-4; TRBD1 might be the D (6 bases). The CDR3 loop spans 14 amino acids. Per the germline V gene, CDR1 is MNHEY and CDR2 is SMNVEV (reference sequence). Trimming stripped 6 bases from V and 7 bases from J, with 15 bases between. Here the CDR3 reads CASRALQGIEKLFF. CDR3 nucleotide sequence: TGTGCCAGCAGGGCTTTACAGGGTATTGAAAAACTGTTTTTT.

This chain links TRBV4-2 with TRBJ2-1; 10 nucleotides match TRBD2. From germline, CDR1 is LGHNA and CDR2 YNFKEQ. With 0 bases clipped from V and 7 bases from J, the junction kept 18 bases outside the gene matches. This CDR3 spans 20 amino acids. The CDR3 loop is CASSQEGGLAGVFPGNEQFF. The CDR3 DNA is TGTGCCAGCAGCCAAGAAGGTGGGCTAGCGGGAGTATTCCCCGGGAATGAGCAGTTCTTC.

V usage is TRBV24-1 and J usage is TRBJ2-3; TRBD2 aligns across 8 bases. The germline V gene encodes CDR1 KGHDR and CDR2 SFDVKD. This CDR3 region has 14 residues. The V and J ends lost 8 bases and 3 bases, in that order; junction bases with no gene match: 6. DNA for the CDR3: TGTGCCACCAACGGGGGGGCCAGGACAGATACGCAGTATTTT. This sequence encodes CATNGGARTDTQYF.

This clone was counted a single time. The rearrangement joins TRBV6-5 to TRBJ1-3; no firm D call. This CDR3 comprises 15 residues. From germline, CDR1 is MNHEY and CDR2 SVGAGI. V was pared by 6 bases and J by 2 bases, with 14 bases between. CDR3 in DNA: TGTGCCAGCAGGGGGAGAGGGAAGGCTGGAAACACCATATATTTT. It encodes CASRGRGKAGNTIYF.